What follows are 32 T cell receptor beta chains derived from one specimen sequenced in a study of Tregs in tolerant kidney transplant recipients (dated by TCRdb to between 2018 and 2021). Library preparation used the immunoSEQ multiplex PCR assay. TCRdb stores this immuneACCESS table with in-frame sequences only. Part of the clones is absent; in the studies checked, under half of the shortfall reflects unresolved V genes, and no reason is known for the rest. The sample has roughly 66,000 clones on record, just under 95% of them singletons. The top ten constitute approximately 11% of the sample. The sample's time point label, in plain terms: blood sample drawn before combined kidney and bone marrow transplant. Material: CD8+ T cells from blood, obtained before the transplant. The receptors originated from a human donor who received a combined kidney and bone marrow transplant.

The chain links TRBV30 to TRBJ2-5; unclear D gene. This CDR3 is 11 amino acids long. Germline V CDR1 and CDR2: GTSNPN, SVGIG (reference sequence). V was clipped by 5 bases and J by 5 bases, with 9 bases between them. The CDR3 here is CAWLSRETQYF. The CDR3 region has the DNA TGTGCCTGGTTGTCGCGGGAGACCCAGTACTTC.

The chain links TRBV28 to TRBJ2-4; D may be TRBD1 (6 bases). V shed 5 bases and J shed 0 bases, with 20 bases lying between them. The CDR3 consists of 18 residues. CDR1 is MDHEN and CDR2 is SYDVKM in the germline V gene. CDR3 residues: CASSLFPDSVIAKNIQYF. DNA for the CDR3: TGTGCCAGCAGTCTATTTCCGGACAGTGTGATAGCCAAAAACATTCAGTACTTC.

The chain is built from TRBV6-1 and TRBJ2-7; possibly TRBD2 for D (6 bases). CDR3 size: 14 residues. V was pared by 2 bases and J by 3 bases, with 11 bases between. Per the germline V gene, CDR1 is MNHNS and CDR2 is SASEGT. The CDR3 DNA reads as TGTGCCAGCAGTGAATGGGGGGAACTCTACGAGCAGTACTTC. Protein sequence: CASSEWGELYEQYF.

This chain uses TRBV19 with TRBJ2-1, with TRBD2 matching over 7 bases. The V and J ends lost 2 bases and 3 bases, in that order; junction bases with no gene match: 7. The CDR3 totals 16 residues. Germline CDR1 LNHDA, CDR2 SQIVND (reference sequence). The CDR3 DNA is TGTGCCAGTAGTATAAGAACGGGGGGTCTCTACAATGAGCAGTTCTTC. It translates to CASSIRTGGLYNEQFF.

The chain combines TRBV28 with TRBJ2-1; D unclear. This CDR3 is 15 amino acids long. Trimming cost V 7 bases and J 0 bases, with 13 bases left between them. From germline, CDR1 is MDHEN and CDR2 SYDVKM. The CDR3: CASTLDPSSYNEQFF. The CDR3 nucleotides read TGTGCCAGCACCCTCGATCCCAGCTCCTACAATGAGCAGTTCTTC.

The rearrangement joins TRBV19 to TRBJ2-1; 12 bases are a match to TRBD2. The CDR3 covers 17 residues. The J segment lost 8 bases and the V segment lost 5 bases, leaving 13 bases of the junction unmatched. Germline V CDR1 and CDR2: LNHDA, SQIVND (reference sequence). CDR3 nucleotides: TGTGCCAGTAGTGTGACTAGCGGGGGCACCTATAACGATGAGCAGTTCTTC. Translated: CASSVTSGGTYNDEQFF. Based on the CDR3 plus reference TRBV19 and TRBJ2-1, the full variable domain is DGGITQSPKYLFRKEGQNVTLSCEQNLNHDAMYWYRQDPGQGLRLIYYSQIVNDFQKGDIAEGYSVSREKKESFPLTVTSAQKNPTAFYLCASSVTSGGTYNDEQFFGPGTRLTVL.

This clone was observed a handful of times. V is TRBV2 and J is TRBJ1-1; D is perhaps TRBD1 (5 bases). Germline V lookup: CDR1 SNHLY, CDR2 FYNNEI. The CDR3 covers 13 residues. V lost 8 bases and J lost 2, with 12 bases in between. The CDR3 spells CASVLGANTEAFF. CDR3 in DNA: TGTGCCAGCGTTTTAGGGGCAAACACTGAAGCTTTCTTT.

The chain joins TRBV12-5 to TRBJ1-1; no clear D gene. The germline V gene encodes CDR1 LGHNT and CDR2 FRNRAP. The V and J ends lost 7 bases and 1 base respectively, with 10 bases between them. The CDR3 covers 13 residues. The CDR3 nucleotides read TGTGCTAGTGCGTTTGACTGGAACACTGAAGCTTTCTTT. This translates into CASAFDWNTEAFF.

This chain uses TRBV7-3 with TRBJ1-2; D might be TRBD1 (5 bases). The germline CDR1 and CDR2 sequences are SGHTA and FQGTGA. Trimming shortened V by 5 bases and J by 6 bases, and 19 bases separated the two germline ends. The CDR3 runs 15 residues. CDR3 residues: CASSPPAGVRDGYTF. For the CDR3, the DNA is TGTGCCAGCAGCCCCCCGGCGGGGGTTAGGGATGGCTACACCTTC.

V and J are TRBV13 and TRBJ1-4; D may be TRBD1 (5 bases). This CDR3 spans 15 amino acids. The germline gives CDR1 PRHDT, CDR2 FYEKMQ (reference sequence). Trimming stripped 5 bases from V and 10 bases from J, with 20 bases between. CDR3 protein: CASSPAVRATGKLFF. The CDR3 DNA reads TGTGCCAGCAGCCCTGCGGTCAGGGCGACCGGAAAACTGTTTTTT.

The gene calls are TRBV7-9 and TRBJ2-2; D unclear. Germline V CDR1 and CDR2: SEHNR, FQNEAQ (reference sequence). This CDR3 has 12 amino acids. V gave up 8 bases and J gave up 6 bases, with 10 bases separating them. The CDR3 sequence: CASDFYAGELFF. The CDR3 DNA follows: TGTGCCAGCGACTTCTATGCCGGGGAGCTGTTTTTT.

The genes are TRBV5-1 and TRBJ2-1; 13 bases align to TRBD2. Germline-derived CDR1 and CDR2 are SGHRS and YFSETQ. This CDR3 has 17 residues. V was pared by 4 bases and J by 16 bases, with 20 bases of the junction left unmatched. The CDR3 sequence: CASSALGGSGTSGILFF. CDR3 nucleotide sequence: TGCGCCAGCAGCGCCTTGGGGGGCTCCGGGACTAGCGGGATACTTTTCTTC. The full variable domain, rest sourced from reference TRBV5-1 and TRBJ2-1, is KAGVTQTPRYLIKTRGQQVTLSCSPISGHRSVSWYQQTPGQGLQFLFEYFSETQRNKGNFPGRFSGRQFSNSRSEMNVSTLELGDSALYLCASSALGGSGTSGILFFGPGTRLTVL.

This clone occurred once. This chain connects TRBV5-1 to TRBJ2-1; D uncertain. This CDR3 contains 18 residues. The V and J ends lost 0 bases and 4 bases respectively, with 20 bases between them. Germline-derived CDR1 and CDR2 are SGHRS and YFSETQ. The CDR3 DNA follows: TGCGCCAGCAGCTTGGGCCCATTACAGCTACCCGAATACAATGAGCAGTTCTTC. Encoded protein: CASSLGPLQLPEYNEQFF.

This chain uses TRBV5-7 with TRBJ2-3, with D tentatively TRBD2 (5 bases). TRBV5-7 is an ORF; its function is uncertain. V was pared by 0 bases and J by 2 bases, with 10 bases between. This CDR3 comprises 15 residues. For the CDR3, the DNA is TGTGCCAGCAGCTTGGGACTATCCATCACAGATACGCAGTATTTT. This encodes CASSLGLSITDTQYF.

This clone was detected only once. The chain recombines TRBV2 with TRBJ2-1; perhaps TRBD2 as D (6 bases). This CDR3 spans 11 amino acids. Trimming stripped 5 bases from V and 8 bases from J, with 7 bases between. Germline CDR1 and CDR2: SNHLY and FYNNEI. CDR3: CASSSGYEQFF. The DNA of the CDR3 is TGTGCCAGCAGTAGCGGGTATGAGCAGTTCTTC. The entire variable domain, with the rest obtained from reference TRBV2 and TRBJ2-1, is as follows: EPEVTQTPSHQVTQMGQEVILRCVPISNHLYFYWYRQILGQKVEFLVSFYNNEISEKSEIFDDQFSVERPDGSNFTLKIRSTKLEDSAMYFCASSSGYEQFFGPGTRLTVL.

V and J are TRBV27 and TRBJ2-1; D may be TRBD2 (6 bases). The CDR3 totals 17 residues. Germline loops: CDR1 MNHEY, CDR2 SMNVEV (reference sequence). V shed 6 bases and J shed 4 bases, with 22 bases lying between them. CDR3 amino acids: CASSRVTSNSGYNEQFF. CDR3 bases: TGTGCCAGCAGCAGGGTGACTAGTAATAGTGGGTACAATGAGCAGTTCTTC.

CDR3 protein: CASSPGTVTNEKLFF. CDR3 nucleotides: TGTGCCAGCAGCCCCGGGACAGTAACTAATGAAAAACTGTTTTTT. V is TRBV9 and J is TRBJ1-4; the match to TRBD1 covers 7 bases. The CDR3 sequence is 15 residues long. Unmatched junction bases numbered 4, after V lost 4 bases and J lost 1 base. Germline V lookup: CDR1 SGDLS, CDR2 YYNGEE.

The genes are TRBV5-1 and TRBJ2-7; TRBD2 matches at 10 bases. V was clipped by 4 bases and J by 2 bases; unmatched bases: 6. This CDR3 is built from 15 residues. Per the germline V gene, CDR1 is SGHRS and CDR2 is YFSETQ. CDR3 loop: CASSPTSGQAYEQYF. In nucleotides, the CDR3 is TGCGCCAGCAGCCCGACTAGCGGGCAAGCCTACGAGCAGTACTTC.

The chain is built from TRBV10-1 and TRBJ2-1, with no clear D. Trimming pared 8 bases from V and 2 bases from J, leaving 7 bases between. Germline V lookup: CDR1 WNHNN, CDR2 SYGVQD (reference sequence). This CDR3 spans 12 amino acids. In nucleotides, the CDR3 is TGCGCCAGCCGGGTAGCCTACAATGAGCAGTTCTTC. The encoded protein is CASRVAYNEQFF.

This chain uses TRBV13 with TRBJ1-1, with D unclear. V was shortened by 5 bases and J by 0 bases, with 7 bases between the two germline ends. The CDR3 loop spans 13 amino acids. Germline CDR1 is PRHDT and CDR2 is FYEKMQ (reference sequence). The CDR3 reads CASSLSLNTEAFF. In nucleotides, the CDR3 is TGTGCCAGCAGCCTATCTCTGAACACTGAAGCTTTCTTT.

The chain joins TRBV6-5 to TRBJ2-2, with 8 nucleotides matching TRBD2. CDR1 is MNHEY, CDR2 SVGAGI, per germline. With V trimmed by 6 bases and J by 0 bases, 3 bases remained unmatched. The CDR3 has 15 residues. The CDR3 bases are TGTGCCAGCAGCTATAGCGGGACGAACACCGGGGAGCTGTTTTTT. It encodes CASSYSGTNTGELFF.

The chain combines TRBV7-9 with TRBJ1-2, with D unresolved. Germline assignment: CDR1 SEHNR and CDR2 FQNEAQ (reference sequence). The CDR3 is 16 amino acids. V was clipped by 0 bases and J by 6 bases, with 17 bases between them. Here the CDR3 reads CASSLAEGGIFDGYTF. CDR3 nucleotides: TGTGCCAGCAGCTTAGCGGAGGGCGGAATCTTCGATGGCTACACCTTC.

This rearrangement joins TRBV9 to TRBJ2-5; D not certain. The better agreement between TRBJ2-7 and the DNA end casts doubt on the J call. CDR1 SGDLS and CDR2 YYNGEE come from the germline V gene. The CDR3 has 13 residues. The CDR3 loop is CASSVGGSYEQYF. In nucleotides, the CDR3 is TGTGCCAGCAGCGTAGGGGGCTCCTACGAGCAGTACTTC.

This chain uses TRBV7-9 with TRBJ2-7; TRBD1 agrees at 8 bases. Germline V gives CDR1 SEHNR, CDR2 FQNEAQ (reference sequence). V shed 3 bases, J shed 7 bases, and the junction held 8 bases outside the gene matches. There are 14 residues in the CDR3. The CDR3, as DNA: TGTGCCAGCAGCTTCGTACAGGGGGGAGTAGAGCAGTACTTC. Amino acids: CASSFVQGGVEQYF. Using reference TRBV7-9 and TRBJ2-7 for the parts outside the CDR3, the full variable domain is DTGVSQNPRHKITKRGQNVTFRCDPISEHNRLYWYRQTLGQGPEFLTYFQNEAQLEKSRLLSDRFSAERPKGSFSTLEIQRTEQGDSAMYLCASSFVQGGVEQYFGPGTRLTVT.

This rearrangement joins TRBV7-6 to TRBJ2-3; 12 bases map to TRBD2. The V segment lost 2 bases and the J segment 4 bases; nucleotides outside the gene matches: 13. Germline CDR1 reads SGHVS; CDR2 reads FNYEAQ. This CDR3 has 19 amino acids. CDR3 sequence: CASSLTSIRLAGDSDTQYF. CDR3 sequence (DNA): TGTGCCAGCAGCTTAACTTCAATTCGACTAGCGGGAGATTCAGATACGCAGTATTTT.

This rearrangement joins TRBV9 to TRBJ1-2; 7 bases match TRBD1. The CDR3 runs 14 residues. Germline V gene data show CDR1 as SGDLS and CDR2 as YYNGEE. Trimming removed 3 bases from V and 6 bases from J; junction bases left unmatched: 8. This chain's CDR3 is CASSELGTVNGYTF. The CDR3 region has the DNA TGTGCCAGCAGCGAGCTCGGGACAGTCAATGGCTACACCTTC. Together with reference TRBV9 and TRBJ1-2, the CDR3 gives the full variable domain: DSGVTQTPKHLITATGQRVTLRCSPRSGDLSVYWYQQSLDQGLQFLIQYYNGEERAKGNILERFSAQQFPDLHSELNLSSLELGDSALYFCASSELGTVNGYTFGSGTRLTVV.

The gene calls are TRBV18 and TRBJ2-7; D perhaps matches TRBD1 (7 bases). Germline V CDR1 and CDR2: KGHSH, LQKENI. V lost 3 bases and J 3 bases, leaving 12 bases between the germline ends. The CDR3 consists of 14 residues. For the CDR3, the DNA is TGTGCCAGCTCACCGGCGGGGACAGTCTACGAGCAGTACTTC. It yields the protein CASSPAGTVYEQYF.

The CDR3 region has the DNA TGTGCCATCAGTGAGTCGACTCGGAGACAGACTAATGAAAAACTGTTTTTT. It encodes CAISESTRRQTNEKLFF. This sequence joins TRBV10-3 and TRBJ1-4; D possibly corresponds to TRBD1 (5 bases). The CDR3 loop spans 17 amino acids. Germline V gives CDR1 ENHRY, CDR2 SYGVKD. Deletions cut 0 bases from V and 2 bases from J, with 13 bases between.

The rearrangement links TRBV19 to TRBJ1-1, with D maybe TRBD1 (5 bases). The CDR3 loop spans 13 amino acids. The ends were cut back, 5 bases at V and 7 bases at J, with 14 bases in the middle. Germline CDR1 is LNHDA and CDR2 is SQIVND (reference sequence). CDR3 region: CASSLNLDNEAFF. The DNA for the CDR3 is TGTGCCAGTAGTCTAAACCTGGACAATGAAGCTTTCTTT.

The V gene is TRBV2, the J gene TRBJ2-7; D is undetermined. Trimming shortened V by 1 base and J by 2 bases, and 6 bases separated the two germline ends. Germline assignment: CDR1 SNHLY and CDR2 FYNNEI. The CDR3 is 13 residues long. The CDR3 loop is CASSEGRAYEQYF. The CDR3, as DNA: TGTGCCAGCAGTGAAGGCCGAGCCTACGAGCAGTACTTC.

The V gene is TRBV7-9, the J gene TRBJ2-1; D perhaps matches TRBD2 (5 bases). Germline V gene sequence: CDR1 SEHNR, CDR2 FQNEAQ (reference sequence). This CDR3 is built from 15 residues. V shed 5 bases and J shed 0 bases, with 11 bases lying between them. In nucleotides, the CDR3 is TGTGCCAGCAGCGCTAGGAGCGGCTCCTACAATGAGCAGTTCTTC. This translates into CASSARSGSYNEQFF.

A word on this clone: A junction boundary mismatches the germline segment, possibly from a read error. The chain is built from TRBV30 and TRBJ2-3, with 8 bases fitting TRBD2. This CDR3 is 15 amino acids long. Germline V gene sequence: CDR1 GTSNPN, CDR2 SVGIG (reference sequence). CDR3 region: CAWSSTSGPGGTRYF. For the CDR3, the DNA is TGTGCCTGGAGTTCTACTAGCGGTCCGGGCGGTACGCGGTATTTT.